This T cell receptor beta chain came from a study of OX40 agonist ivuxolimab in advanced cancers. Generated by immunoSEQ multiplex PCR, the TCRdb table keeps only in-frame clones and is missing some. The table shows approximately 35,000 clones, with roughly nine tenths occurring only once. Germline assignment: CDR1 MDHEN and CDR2 SYDVKM. Trimming cost V 6 bases and J 4 bases; bases outside gene matches: 2. The CDR3 covers 13 residues. The clonotype was recovered from an adult with an advanced solid tumor such as melanoma, head and neck, liver or kidney cancer. The sequences come from CD4+ or CD8+ T cells sorted from blood, collected in a trial of the OX40 agonist ivuxolimab. J is TRBJ2-1 and V is TRBV28, with 8 bases aligning to TRBD1. This chain's CDR3 is CASRGQEYNEQFF. In nucleotides, the CDR3 is TGTGCCAGCAGGGGACAGGAATACAATGAGCAGTTCTTC.